This TCR beta chain comes out of a study of T cells in Graves' hyperthyroidism and ophthalmopathy. Authors of the study amplified TCR beta CDR3 regions from RNA transcripts. Carried out on the TCR CDR3, a first-round RT-PCR used the HTBI primer set. TCRdb re-analysed the multiplex PCR reads in MiXCR, keeping a single row per CDR3 protein. The sample includes 200,000 to 250,000 distinct CDR3 sequences, about a sixth of them seen just once. This TCR was sampled from a young woman with Graves' ophthalmopathy. Specimen: blood.

For the CDR3, the DNA is TGTGCCAGCAGTTTAGGGGACAGGGGAAAGCAGCCCCAGCATTTT. This codes for CASSLGDRGKQPQHF. The V and J genes are TRBV28 and TRBJ1-5; the match to TRBD1 covers 10 bases. The CDR3 runs to 15 residues. Germline CDR1 MDHEN, CDR2 SYDVKM. The junction had 5 bases not matched to a gene; V was cut back by 2 bases and J by 7 bases.